The next 16 T cell receptor beta chains were all read from a single sample in a study of monozygotic twins with inflammatory bowel disease. From the 5' RACE reads, TCRdb lists one entry per CDR3 protein and no DNA. The sample table sets out about 440,000 distinct CDR3 sequences. Sample: blood. These receptors were taken from a human donor with ulcerative colitis or Crohn's disease, or a healthy co-twin of an affected twin (not recorded which).

This chain connects TRBV6-5 to TRBJ1-6; the TRBD1 assignment by TCRdb is unverifiable without DNA. CDR1 is MNHEY, CDR2 SVGAGI, per germline. The CDR3 extends over 14 amino acids. Here the CDR3 reads CASSSGVRNSPLHF.

The rearrangement links TRBV20-1 to TRBJ1-1; TCRdb proposes TRBD1, but this gene call is untestable without DNA. The CDR3 runs to 15 residues. CDR1 and CDR2 from the germline V gene are DFQATT and SNEGSKA (reference sequence). CDR3 residues: CSAAPGQGYDTEAFF.

V gene TRBV20-1 combines with J gene TRBJ1-5. The CDR3 runs to 15 residues. Germline V gene lookup returns CDR1 DFQATT and CDR2 SNEGSKA (reference sequence). The CDR3 loop reads CSARKSGLSNQPQHF.

CDR3: CAWGTGAEQPQHF. The chain links TRBV30 to TRBJ1-5; the D call from TCRdb, TRBD1, cannot be confirmed without DNA. The CDR3 extends over 13 amino acids. The germline V gene encodes CDR1 GTSNPN and CDR2 SVGIG (reference sequence).

The chain recombines TRBV7-9 with TRBJ1-3; the TCRdb call, TRBD1, lacks DNA for checking. The length of the CDR3 is 15 residues. Germline loops: CDR1 SEHNR, CDR2 FQNEAQ (reference sequence). The CDR3 reads CASGSDRGSGNTIYF. Using reference TRBV7-9 and TRBJ1-3 for the parts outside the CDR3, the full variable domain is DTGVSQNPRHKITKRGQNVTFRCDPISEHNRLYWYRQTLGQGPEFLTYFQNEAQLEKSRLLSDRFSAERPKGSFSTLEIQRTEQGDSAMYLCASGSDRGSGNTIYFGEGSWLTVV.

This chain links TRBV20-1 with TRBJ2-3; TCRdb outputs TRBD1, but without DNA this stays unchecked. Germline V lookup: CDR1 DFQATT, CDR2 SNEGSKA (reference sequence). The CDR3 has 13 amino acids. The CDR3: CSAPYPPPDTQYF.

The rearrangement links TRBV19 to TRBJ2-1; the D call of TRBD2 rests on TCRdb alone, since no DNA is present to check it. The CDR3 totals 17 residues. CDR1 and CDR2 from the germline V gene are LNHDA and SQIVND (reference sequence). CDR3 protein: CASSIAPSGGSYNEQFF.

The chain has TRBV7-2 and TRBJ2-4; the TCRdb D gene call, TRBD1, has no DNA to confirm it. CDR1 is SGHTA, CDR2 FQGNSA, per germline. CDR3 size: 15 residues. CDR3 in amino acids: CASSFWGRQSDIQYF. Combining the CDR3 with reference TRBV7-2 and TRBJ2-4 gives the whole variable domain GAGVSQSPSNKVTEKGKDVELRCDPISGHTALYWYRQSLGQGLEFLIYFQGNSAPDKSGLPSDRFSAERTGGSVSTLTIQRTQQEDSAVYLCASSFWGRQSDIQYFGAGTRLSVL.

The rearrangement uses TRBV5-1 and TRBJ1-4; there is no DNA to check the TCRdb D call of TRBD1. From germline, CDR1 is SGHRS and CDR2 YFSETQ. This CDR3 spans 16 amino acids. CDR3 loop: CASRNTGSTTNEKLFF.

The chain couples TRBV4-2 to TRBJ1-1; TCRdb outputs TRBD1, but without DNA this stays unchecked. The CDR3 runs to 14 residues. Germline loops: CDR1 LGHNA, CDR2 YNFKEQ. CDR3: CASCLDSLNTEAFF.

The chain combines TRBV5-1 with TRBJ2-3; the D gene TCRdb calls, TRBD1, cannot be checked with no DNA. The CDR3 contains 15 residues. Per the germline V gene, CDR1 is SGHRS and CDR2 is YFSETQ. CDR3 region: CASSDGRGGSDTQYF.

The chain is built from TRBV19 and TRBJ1-1; checking the TCRdb D call of TRBD1 is not possible without DNA. Germline-derived CDR1 and CDR2 are LNHDA and SQIVND (reference sequence). This CDR3 contains 14 residues. CDR3 protein: CASRGRDLVTEAFF.

The chain employs TRBV5-1 and TRBJ1-3; as DNA is missing, the TRBD1 call by TCRdb cannot be tested. The germline gives CDR1 SGHRS, CDR2 YFSETQ. The CDR3 sequence is 13 residues long. This CDR3 reads CASSLDWAGTIYF.

The J gene is TRBJ2-1, the V gene TRBV7-9. Germline CDR1 and CDR2: SEHNR and FQNEAQ (reference sequence). The CDR3 contains 13 residues. The CDR3: CASSLGAGAIQFF.

The chain carries TRBV27 and TRBJ2-3; with no DNA, the TCRdb D assignment of TRBD1 cannot be verified. CDR1 is MNHEY and CDR2 is SMNVEV in the germline V gene (reference sequence). This CDR3 comprises 16 residues. CDR3 in amino acids: CASSWRRGQSTDTQYF.

The CDR3 sequence is CSVVGWDMQYF. The chain links TRBV29-1 to TRBJ2-4. The length of the CDR3 is 11 residues. The germline V gene has CDR1 SQVTM and CDR2 ANQGSEA.